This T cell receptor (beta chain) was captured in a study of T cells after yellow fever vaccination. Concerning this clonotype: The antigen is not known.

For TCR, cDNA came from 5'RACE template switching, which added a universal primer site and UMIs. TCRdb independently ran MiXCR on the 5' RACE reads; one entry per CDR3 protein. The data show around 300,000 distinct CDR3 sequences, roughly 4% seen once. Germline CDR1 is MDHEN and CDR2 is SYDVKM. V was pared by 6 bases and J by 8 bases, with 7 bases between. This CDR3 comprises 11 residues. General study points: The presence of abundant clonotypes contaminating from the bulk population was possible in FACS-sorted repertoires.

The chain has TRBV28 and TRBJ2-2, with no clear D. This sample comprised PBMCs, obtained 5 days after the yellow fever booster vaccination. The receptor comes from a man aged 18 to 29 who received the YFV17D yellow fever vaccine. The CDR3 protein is CASRRLGELFF. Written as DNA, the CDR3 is TGTGCCAGCAGAAGATTGGGGGAGCTGTTTTTT.